This section outlines one T cell receptor (beta chain) sequence together with its context. Its antigen is still unknown. CDR1 is SGHTA, CDR2 FQGNSA, per germline. This CDR3 has 16 residues. Trimming took off 0 bases at V and 1 base at J, with 12 bases between the two ends. RNA was extracted with the RNeasy kit, and a quantity of roughly 0.5 to 1 ug was reverse transcribed using random hexamers. The immunoSEQ assay covered 54 Vbeta and 13 Jbeta segments for CDR3. TCRdb recomputed calls from the immunoSEQ multiplex PCR reads with MiXCR, one row per CDR3 protein. The sample has roughly 130,000 distinct CDR3 sequences, approximately 94% seen once. This sample was taken from a study of CD8 T cells in Susac syndrome. Those who served as multiple sclerosis controls were treatment-naive patients with stable or active relapsing-remitting disease. Overall study results and limits: The study recognized that its TCR sequencing and HLA analysis covered a relatively small number of individuals.

This chain joins TRBV7-2 and TRBJ2-5; TRBD1 or TRBD2 may be the D gene (5 bases each). What was sequenced was CD4+ T cells from PBMCs. This clonotype originated in a human donor with multiple sclerosis. For the CDR3, the DNA is TGTGCCAGCAGCTTAGCGTTCGGGACGTTCCAAGAGACCCAGTACTTC. Translation gives CASSLAFGTFQETQYF.